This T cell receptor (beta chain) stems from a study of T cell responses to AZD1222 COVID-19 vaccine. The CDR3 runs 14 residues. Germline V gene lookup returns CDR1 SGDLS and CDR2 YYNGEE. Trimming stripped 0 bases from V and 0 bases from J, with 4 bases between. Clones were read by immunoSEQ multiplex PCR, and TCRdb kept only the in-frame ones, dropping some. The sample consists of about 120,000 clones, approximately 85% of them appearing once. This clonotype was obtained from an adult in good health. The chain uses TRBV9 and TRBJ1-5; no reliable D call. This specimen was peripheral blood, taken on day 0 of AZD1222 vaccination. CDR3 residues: CASSVDHSNQPQHF. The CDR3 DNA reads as TGTGCCAGCAGCGTAGACCATAGCAATCAGCCCCAGCATTTT. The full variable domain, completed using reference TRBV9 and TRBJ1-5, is DSGVTQTPKHLITATGQRVTLRCSPRSGDLSVYWYQQSLDQGLQFLIQYYNGEERAKGNILERFSAQQFPDLHSELNLSSLELGDSALYFCASSVDHSNQPQHFGDGTRLSIL.